The rows below give T cell receptor beta chains drawn from one sample of a study of T cell changes during pregnancy in multiple sclerosis. Data came from immunoSEQ multiplex PCR; TCRdb stores just in-frame clones and leaves some out. In the table there are 65,000 to 95,000 clones, 70% to 90% of which are singletons. The input for sequencing was peripheral blood, taken before pregnancy. The receptor source for this set is a female donor with multiple sclerosis, enrolled in a pregnancy study. The CDR3 runs from the conserved cysteine through the conserved F or W. D genes are given only for firm matches. Part of the rows lack a size; the others show once, few, many or a class for expanded clones.

.	TRBV6-1	TRBJ2-7	TRBD1	TGTGCCAGCAGTGAATACGGGGACAGGGGGCACGAGCAGTACTTC	CASSEYGDRGHEQYF
.	TRBV30	TRBJ1-3	.	TGTGCCTGGAGTGGTGGACTTGGAAACACCATATATTTT	CAWSGGLGNTIYF
.	TRBV4-2	TRBJ2-5	TRBD2	TGTGCCAGCAGCCAAGTGGTAGCGGGGGGCAAGTTCCAAGAGACCCAGTACTTC	CASSQVVAGGKFQETQYF
once	TRBV7-2	TRBJ2-5	.	TGTGCCAGCAGCTTAGTCCCCCTACAAGAGACCCAGTACTTC	CASSLVPLQETQYF
.	TRBV11-2	TRBJ2-1	TRBD2	TGTGCCAGCAGCTTAGTCGGGGGGGCAAATGAGCAGTTCTTC	CASSLVGGANEQFF
.	TRBV9	TRBJ2-7	TRBD1	TGTGCCAGCAGCGTACGGGACAGCCACTCCTACGAGCAGTACTTC	CASSVRDSHSYEQYF
.	TRBV10-3	TRBJ1-5	TRBD1	TGTGCCACCACAAGGGACAGTAGCAATCAGCCCCAGCATTTT	CATTRDSSNQPQHF
.	TRBV4-2	TRBJ1-5	.	TGTGCCAGCAGCCAAGTAACAGGGTTTAGCAATCAGCCCCAGCATTTT	CASSQVTGFSNQPQHF
.	TRBV5-1	TRBJ2-7	.	TGCGCCAGCAGCCCTACAGGGATCTACGAGCAGTACTTC	CASSPTGIYEQYF
once	TRBV6-1	TRBJ1-5	.	TGTGCCAGCAGTGCCCTAGGTCAGCCCCAGCATTTT	CASSALGQPQHF
.	TRBV29-1	TRBJ2-5	.	TGCAGCGGCCGGACAGATCAAGAGACCCAGTACTTC	CSGRTDQETQYF
.	TRBV2	TRBJ1-2	.	TGTGCCAACTCACCCGGGACTACGTCTGGCTACACCTTC	CANSPGTTSGYTF
.	TRBV7-2	TRBJ2-7	.	TGTGCCAGCAGCTTAGGGGGAGCCCCCTACGAGCAGTACTTC	CASSLGGAPYEQYF
few	TRBV2	TRBJ1-2	TRBD1	TGTGCCAGCAGGAGGACAGGGGACTATGGCTACACCTTC	CASRRTGDYGYTF
.	TRBV29-1	TRBJ1-1	.	TGCAGCGTTAGACAGGCGGAAGCTTTCTTT	CSVRQAEAFF